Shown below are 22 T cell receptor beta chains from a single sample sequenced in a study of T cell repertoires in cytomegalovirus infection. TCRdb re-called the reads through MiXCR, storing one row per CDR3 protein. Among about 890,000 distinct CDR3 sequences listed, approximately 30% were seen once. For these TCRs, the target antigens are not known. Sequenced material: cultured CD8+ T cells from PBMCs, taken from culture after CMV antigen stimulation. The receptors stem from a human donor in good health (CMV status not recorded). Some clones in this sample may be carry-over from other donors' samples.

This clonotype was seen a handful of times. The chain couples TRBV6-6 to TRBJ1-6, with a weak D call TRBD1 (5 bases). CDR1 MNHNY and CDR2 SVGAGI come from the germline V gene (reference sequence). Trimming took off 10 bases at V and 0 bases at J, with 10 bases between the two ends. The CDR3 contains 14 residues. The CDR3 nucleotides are TGTGCCATACAGGAAAGCTCCTATAATTCACCCCTCCACTTT. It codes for CAIQESSYNSPLHF.

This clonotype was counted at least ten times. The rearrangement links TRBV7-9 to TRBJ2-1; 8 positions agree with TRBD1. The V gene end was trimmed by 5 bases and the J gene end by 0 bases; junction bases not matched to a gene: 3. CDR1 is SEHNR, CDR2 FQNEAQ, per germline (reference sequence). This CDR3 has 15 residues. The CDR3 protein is CASSPTGGSYNEQFF. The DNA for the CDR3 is TGTGCCAGCAGCCCCACAGGGGGCTCCTACAATGAGCAGTTCTTC. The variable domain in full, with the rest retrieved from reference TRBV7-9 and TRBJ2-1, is DTGVSQNPRHKITKRGQNVTFRCDPISEHNRLYWYRQTLGQGPEFLTYFQNEAQLEKSRLLSDRFSAERPKGSFSTLEIQRTEQGDSAMYLCASSPTGGSYNEQFFGPGTRLTVL.

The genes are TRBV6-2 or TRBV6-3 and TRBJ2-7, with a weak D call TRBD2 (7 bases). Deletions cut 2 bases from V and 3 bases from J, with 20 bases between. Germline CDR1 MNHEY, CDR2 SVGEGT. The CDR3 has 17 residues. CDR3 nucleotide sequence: TGTGCCAGCAGTTACGACGGGGGGCCCGTGTCCCTCTACGAGCAGTACGTC. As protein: CASSYDGGPVSLYEQYV.

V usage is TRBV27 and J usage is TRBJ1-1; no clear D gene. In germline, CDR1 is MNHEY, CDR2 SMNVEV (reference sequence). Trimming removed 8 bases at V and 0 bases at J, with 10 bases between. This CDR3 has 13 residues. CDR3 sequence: CASAIVMNTEAFF. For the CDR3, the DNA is TGTGCCAGCGCCATAGTTATGAACACTGAAGCTTTCTTT.

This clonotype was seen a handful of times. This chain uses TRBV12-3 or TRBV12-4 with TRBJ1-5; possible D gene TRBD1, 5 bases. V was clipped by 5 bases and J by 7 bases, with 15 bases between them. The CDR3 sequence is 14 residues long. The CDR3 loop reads CASSPDGGLQPQHF. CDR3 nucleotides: TGTGCCAGCAGTCCGGACGGGGGACTCCAGCCCCAGCATTTT.

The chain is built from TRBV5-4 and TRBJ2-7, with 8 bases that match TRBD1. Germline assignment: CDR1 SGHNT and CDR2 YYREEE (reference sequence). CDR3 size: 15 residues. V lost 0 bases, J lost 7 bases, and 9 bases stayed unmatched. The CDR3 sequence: CASSLVGQGSEEQYF. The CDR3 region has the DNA TGTGCCAGCAGCTTGGTCGGACAGGGATCTGAAGAGCAGTACTTC.

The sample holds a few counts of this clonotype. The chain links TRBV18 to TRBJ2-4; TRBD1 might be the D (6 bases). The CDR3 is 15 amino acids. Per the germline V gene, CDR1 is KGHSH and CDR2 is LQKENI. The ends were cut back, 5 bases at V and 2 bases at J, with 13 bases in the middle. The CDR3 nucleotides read TGTGCCAGCTCAGACAGGCCCGGGTCCAAAAACATTCAGTACTTC. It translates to CASSDRPGSKNIQYF.

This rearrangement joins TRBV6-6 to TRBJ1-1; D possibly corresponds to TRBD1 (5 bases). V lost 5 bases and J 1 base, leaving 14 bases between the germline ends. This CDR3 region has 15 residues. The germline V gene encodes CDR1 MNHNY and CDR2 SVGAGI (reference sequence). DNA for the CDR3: TGTGCCAGCAGTACACCGGGACGGGGGAACACTGAAGCTTTCTTT. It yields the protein CASSTPGRGNTEAFF.

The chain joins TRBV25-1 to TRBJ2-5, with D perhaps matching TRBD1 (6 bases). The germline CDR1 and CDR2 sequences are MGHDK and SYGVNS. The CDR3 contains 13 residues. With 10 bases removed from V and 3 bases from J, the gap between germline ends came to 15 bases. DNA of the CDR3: TGTGCCACCCAAGGGACATTTGAAGAGACCCAGTACTTC. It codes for CATQGTFEETQYF.

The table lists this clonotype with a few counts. The CDR3: CASSLESGRDEQYF. CDR3 DNA sequence: TGTGCCAGCAGCTTAGAATCCGGAAGGGACGAGCAGTACTTC. V gene TRBV7-9 combines with J gene TRBJ2-7; D call uncertain. The CDR3 spans 14 residues. Germline V CDR1 and CDR2: SEHNR, FQNEAQ (reference sequence). V was cut by 1 base and J by 5 bases, with 12 bases left in between.

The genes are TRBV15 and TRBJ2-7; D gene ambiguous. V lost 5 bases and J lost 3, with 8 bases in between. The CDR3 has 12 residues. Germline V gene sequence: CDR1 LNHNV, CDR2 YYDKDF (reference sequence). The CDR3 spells CATSGTDYEQYF. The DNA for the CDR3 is TGTGCCACCAGCGGAACAGACTACGAGCAGTACTTC.

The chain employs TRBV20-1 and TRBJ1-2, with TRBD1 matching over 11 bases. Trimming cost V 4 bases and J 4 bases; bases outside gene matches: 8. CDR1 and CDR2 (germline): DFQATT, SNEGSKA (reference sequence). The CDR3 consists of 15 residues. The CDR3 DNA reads TGCAGTGCTATGGACAGGGGGCGCGTTGGCTATGGCTACACCTTC. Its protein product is CSAMDRGRVGYGYTF.

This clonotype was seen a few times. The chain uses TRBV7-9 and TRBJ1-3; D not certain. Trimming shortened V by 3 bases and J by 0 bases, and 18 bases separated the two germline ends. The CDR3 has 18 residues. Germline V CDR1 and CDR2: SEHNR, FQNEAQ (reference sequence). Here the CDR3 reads CASSFSPSDPLSGNTIYF. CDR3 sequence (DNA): TGTGCCAGCAGCTTCTCTCCATCGGACCCCCTCTCTGGAAACACCATATATTTT.

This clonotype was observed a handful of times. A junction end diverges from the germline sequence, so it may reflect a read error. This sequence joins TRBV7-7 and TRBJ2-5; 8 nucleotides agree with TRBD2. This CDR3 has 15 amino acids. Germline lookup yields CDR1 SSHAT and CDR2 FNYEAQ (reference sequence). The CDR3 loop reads CASSLVRGGQETQYF. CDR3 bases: TGTGCTAGCAGCTTAGTACGGGGGGGACAAGAGACCCAGTACTTC.

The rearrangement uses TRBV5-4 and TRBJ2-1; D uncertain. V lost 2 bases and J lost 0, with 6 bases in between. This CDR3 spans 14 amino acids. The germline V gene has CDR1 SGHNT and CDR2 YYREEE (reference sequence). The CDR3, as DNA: TGTGCCAGCAGCTTAGACATCTCCTACAATGAGCAGTTCTTC. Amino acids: CASSLDISYNEQFF.

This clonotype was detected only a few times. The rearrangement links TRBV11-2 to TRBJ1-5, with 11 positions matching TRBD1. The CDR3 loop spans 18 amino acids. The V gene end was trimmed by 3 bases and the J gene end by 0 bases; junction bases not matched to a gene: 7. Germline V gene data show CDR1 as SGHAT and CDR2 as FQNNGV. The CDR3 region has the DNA TGTGCCAGCAGCTTCGGGACAGGGGGTGGATATAGCAATCAGCCCCAGCATTTT. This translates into CASSFGTGGGYSNQPQHF.

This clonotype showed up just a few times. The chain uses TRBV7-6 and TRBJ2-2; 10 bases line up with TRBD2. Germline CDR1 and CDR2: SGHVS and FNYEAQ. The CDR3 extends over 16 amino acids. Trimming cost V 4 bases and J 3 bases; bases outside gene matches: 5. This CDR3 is CASSSPGTSDTGELFF. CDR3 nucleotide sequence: TGTGCCAGCAGCTCACCCGGGACTAGCGACACCGGGGAGCTGTTTTTT.

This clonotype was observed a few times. CDR3 protein: CASSHADSNQPQHF. The DNA of the CDR3 is TGTGCCAGCAGCCACGCAGATAGCAATCAGCCCCAGCATTTT. The J gene is TRBJ1-5, the V gene TRBV3-1; D uncertain. The ends were cut back, 3 bases at V and 0 bases at J, with 6 bases in the middle. The CDR3 covers 14 residues. CDR1 and CDR2 from the germline V gene are LGHDT and YNNKEL (reference sequence). Drawing the rest from reference TRBV3-1 and TRBJ1-5, the complete variable domain is DTAVSQTPKYLVTQMGNDKSIKCEQNLGHDTMYWYKQDSKKFLKIMFSYNNKELIINETVPNRFSPKSPDKAHLNLHINSLELGDSAVYFCASSHADSNQPQHFGDGTRLSIL.

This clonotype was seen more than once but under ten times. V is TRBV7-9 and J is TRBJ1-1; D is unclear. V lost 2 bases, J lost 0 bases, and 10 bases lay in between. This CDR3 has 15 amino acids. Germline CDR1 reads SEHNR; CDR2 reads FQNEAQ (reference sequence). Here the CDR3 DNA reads TGTGCCAGCAGCTTAATAACCTACTTGAACACTGAAGCTTTCTTT. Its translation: CASSLITYLNTEAFF.

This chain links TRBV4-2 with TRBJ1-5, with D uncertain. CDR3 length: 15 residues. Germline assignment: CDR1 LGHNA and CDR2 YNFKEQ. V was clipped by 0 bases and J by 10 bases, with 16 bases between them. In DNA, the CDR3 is TGTGCCAGCAGCCAAGATTGGCCGGGATCAGGACCCCAGCATTTT. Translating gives CASSQDWPGSGPQHF.

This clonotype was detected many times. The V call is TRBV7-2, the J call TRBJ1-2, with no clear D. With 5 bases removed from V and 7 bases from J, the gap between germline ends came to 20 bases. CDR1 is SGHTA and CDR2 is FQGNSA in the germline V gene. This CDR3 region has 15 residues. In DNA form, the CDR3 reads TGTGCCAGCAGCGCAAAATGGGAAGGCTTCCCTGGCTACACCTTC. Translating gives CASSAKWEGFPGYTF.

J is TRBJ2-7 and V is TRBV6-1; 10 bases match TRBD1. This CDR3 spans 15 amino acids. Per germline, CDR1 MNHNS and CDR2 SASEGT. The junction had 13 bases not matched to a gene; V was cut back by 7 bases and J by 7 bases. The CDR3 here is CASNTPGQGLLEQYF. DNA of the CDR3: TGTGCCAGCAATACGCCGGGACAGGGGTTGCTTGAGCAGTACTTC.